This entry concerns a single T cell receptor beta chain. Its antigen is undetermined. These data are taken from a study of T cell responses to AZD1222 COVID-19 vaccine. Study findings and constraints: Samples come after the peak T cell response, not at day 14. Dominant at 160-218 and 743-854, vaccine-associated CD4 TCRs also spanned spike.

TCRdb keeps only in-frame clones here, not all; method: immunoSEQ multiplex PCR. The table lists 180,000 or so clones, around nine tenths of them singletons. The source was peripheral blood, collected 28 days after the second AZD1222 dose. The clonotype comes from an adult who received the AZD1222 COVID-19 vaccine.

CDR3 sequence: CASSSLAGSSYEQYF. The CDR3 coding sequence is TGTGCCAGCAGTTCCCTAGCGGGAAGCTCCTACGAGCAGTACTTC. This chain connects TRBV28 to TRBJ2-7, with 9 positions matching TRBD2. Germline V lookup: CDR1 MDHEN, CDR2 SYDVKM. With V trimmed by 4 bases and J by 0 bases, 4 bases remained unmatched. The CDR3 contains 15 residues.